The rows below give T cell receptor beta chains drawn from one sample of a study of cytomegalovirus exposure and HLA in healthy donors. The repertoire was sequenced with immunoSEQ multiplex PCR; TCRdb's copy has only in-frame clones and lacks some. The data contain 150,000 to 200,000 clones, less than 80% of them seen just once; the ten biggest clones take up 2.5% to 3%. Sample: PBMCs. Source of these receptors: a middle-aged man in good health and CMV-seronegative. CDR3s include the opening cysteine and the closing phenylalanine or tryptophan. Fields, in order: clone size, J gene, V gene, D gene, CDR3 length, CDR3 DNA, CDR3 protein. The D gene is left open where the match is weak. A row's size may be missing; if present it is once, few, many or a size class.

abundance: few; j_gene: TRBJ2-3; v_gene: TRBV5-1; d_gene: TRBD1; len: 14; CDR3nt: TGCGCCAGCAGCAGGGGACAGGACGGAGATACGCAGTATTTT; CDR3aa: CASSRGQDGDTQYF
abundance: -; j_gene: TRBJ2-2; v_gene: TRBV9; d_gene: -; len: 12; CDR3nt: TGTGCCAGCAGCTTCAGGGCCGGGGAGCTGTTTTTT; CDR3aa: CASSFRAGELFF
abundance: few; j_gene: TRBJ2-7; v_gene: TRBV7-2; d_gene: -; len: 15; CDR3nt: TGTGCCAGCAGCTTACAACAGGGAATGGCCTACGAGCAGTACTTC; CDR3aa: CASSLQQGMAYEQYF
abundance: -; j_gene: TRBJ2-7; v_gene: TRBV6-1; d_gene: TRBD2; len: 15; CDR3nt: TGTGCCAGCAGCCTCATAGGCGGGGAGGGGAACGAGCAGTACTTC; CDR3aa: CASSLIGGEGNEQYF
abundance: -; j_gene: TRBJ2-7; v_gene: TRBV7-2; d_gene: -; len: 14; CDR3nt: TGTGCCAGCAGCTTAGTGCAGGGATCCTACGAGCAGTACTTC; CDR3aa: CASSLVQGSYEQYF
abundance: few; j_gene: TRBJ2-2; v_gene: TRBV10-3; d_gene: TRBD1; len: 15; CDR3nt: TGTGCCATCAGGCCGGGACAGGGGGTCACCGGGGAGCTGTTTTTT; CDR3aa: CAIRPGQGVTGELFF
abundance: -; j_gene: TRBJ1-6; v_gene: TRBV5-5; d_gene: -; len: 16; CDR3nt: TGTGCCAGCAGCTTGGTGGGGGACATGTATAATTCACCCCTCCACTTT; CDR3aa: CASSLVGDMYNSPLHF
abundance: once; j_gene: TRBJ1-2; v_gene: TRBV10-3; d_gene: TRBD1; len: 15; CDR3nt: TGTGCCATCGGGGTCCAGGGGGCGCCTAACTATGGCTACACCTTC; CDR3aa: CAIGVQGAPNYGYTF
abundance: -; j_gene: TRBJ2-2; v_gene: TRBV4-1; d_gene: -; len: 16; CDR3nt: TGCGCCAGCAGCCAAGATCCCAGGCCAGGGCCCGGGGAGCTGTTTTTT; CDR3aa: CASSQDPRPGPGELFF
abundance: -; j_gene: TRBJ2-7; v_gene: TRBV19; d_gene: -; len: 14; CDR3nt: TGTGCCAGTAGTCTTGGACAGATCTCCTACGAGCAGTACTTC; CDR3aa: CASSLGQISYEQYF
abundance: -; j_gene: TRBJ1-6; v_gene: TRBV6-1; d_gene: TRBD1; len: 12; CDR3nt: TGTGCCAGCGGGACAGATAATTCACCCCTCCACTTT; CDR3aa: CASGTDNSPLHF
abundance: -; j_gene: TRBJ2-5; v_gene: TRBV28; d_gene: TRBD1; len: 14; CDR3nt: TGTTCAAGTCGTCGGGACAGGGATTGGGGGACCCAGTACTTC; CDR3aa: CSSRRDRDWGTQYF
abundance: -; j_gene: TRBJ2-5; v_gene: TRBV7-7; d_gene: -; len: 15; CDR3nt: TGTGCTAGCAGCTCGATGGTCGGGTACCAAGAGACCCAGTACTTC; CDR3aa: CASSSMVGYQETQYF
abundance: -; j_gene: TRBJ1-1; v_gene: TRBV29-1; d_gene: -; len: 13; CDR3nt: TGCAGCGTTGGTTGGGAGCTGAACACTGAAGCTTTCTTT; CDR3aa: CSVGWELNTEAFF
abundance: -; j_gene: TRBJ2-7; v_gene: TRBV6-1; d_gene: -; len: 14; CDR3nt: TGTGCCAGCAGTGATGACAGTTACTTCTACGAGCAGTACTTC; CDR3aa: CASSDDSYFYEQYF
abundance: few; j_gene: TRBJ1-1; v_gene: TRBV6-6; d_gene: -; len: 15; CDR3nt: TGTGCCAGCAGTATGACTAGGGACGCCAGGGCTGAAGCTTTCTTT; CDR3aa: CASSMTRDARAEAFF
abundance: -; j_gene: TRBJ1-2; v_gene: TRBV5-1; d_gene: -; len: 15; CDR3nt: TGCGCCAGCACAGTGTCCGACGCGGGGGCAAATGGCTACACCTTC; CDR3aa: CASTVSDAGANGYTF
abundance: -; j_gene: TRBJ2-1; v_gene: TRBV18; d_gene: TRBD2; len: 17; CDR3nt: TGTGCCAGCCAGGGACTAGCGGGAGTAGGAGCCTACAATGAGCAGTTCTTC; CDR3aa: CASQGLAGVGAYNEQFF
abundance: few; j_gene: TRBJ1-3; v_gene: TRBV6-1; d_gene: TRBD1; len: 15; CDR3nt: TGTGCCAGCAGGCGGGACAGCGACTCTGGAAACACCATATATTTT; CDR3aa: CASRRDSDSGNTIYF
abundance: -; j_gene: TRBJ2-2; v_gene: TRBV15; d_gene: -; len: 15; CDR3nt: TGTGCCACCAGCAGAGGAGGGGGTCAAACCGGGGAGCTGTTTTTT; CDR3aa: CATSRGGGQTGELFF
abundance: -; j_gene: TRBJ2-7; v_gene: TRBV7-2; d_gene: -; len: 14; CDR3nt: TGTGCCAGCAGCTTATACAGGGTTGGAAGCGAGCAGTACTTC; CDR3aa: CASSLYRVGSEQYF
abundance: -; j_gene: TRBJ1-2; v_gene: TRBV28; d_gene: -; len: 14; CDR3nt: TGTGCCAGCAGTTTAGGAGGGGTAAACTATGGCTACACCTTC; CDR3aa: CASSLGGVNYGYTF
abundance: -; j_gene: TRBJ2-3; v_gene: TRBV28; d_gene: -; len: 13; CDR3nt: TGTGCCAGCAGTTCCCCTAGCACAGATACGCAGTATTTT; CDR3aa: CASSSPSTDTQYF
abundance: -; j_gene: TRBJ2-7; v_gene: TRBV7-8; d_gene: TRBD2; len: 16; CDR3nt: TGTGCCAGCAGCTTAGCCGATCTAGCGGTAGGCGACGAGCAGTACTTC; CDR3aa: CASSLADLAVGDEQYF
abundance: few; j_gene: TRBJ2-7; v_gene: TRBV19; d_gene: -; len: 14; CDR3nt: TGTGCCAGTAGTATCCAACAGAGCTGCTACGAGCAGTACTTC; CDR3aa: CASSIQQSCYEQYF
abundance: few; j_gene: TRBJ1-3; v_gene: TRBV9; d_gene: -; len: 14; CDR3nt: TGTGCCAGCAGCGTAGCAGGGGCTGGAAACACCATATATTTT; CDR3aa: CASSVAGAGNTIYF
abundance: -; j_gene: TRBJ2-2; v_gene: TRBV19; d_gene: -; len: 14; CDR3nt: TGTGCCAGTAGTATCGGACAGAACACCGGGGAGCTGTTTTTT; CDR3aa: CASSIGQNTGELFF
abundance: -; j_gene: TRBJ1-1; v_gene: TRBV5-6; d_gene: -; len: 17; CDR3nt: TGTGCCAGCAGGGCCCCCGGCGAGGGCCGGATGAACACTGAAGCTTTCTTT; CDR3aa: CASRAPGEGRMNTEAFF
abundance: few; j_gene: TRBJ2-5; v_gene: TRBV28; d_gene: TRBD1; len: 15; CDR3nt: TGTGCCAGCAGTCTCCTGGACAGGGACCAAGAGACCCAGTACTTC; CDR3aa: CASSLLDRDQETQYF
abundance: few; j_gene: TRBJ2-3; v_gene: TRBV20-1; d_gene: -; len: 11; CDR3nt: TGCAGTGCGGCAGGCACAGATACGCAGTATTTT; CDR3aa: CSAAGTDTQYF
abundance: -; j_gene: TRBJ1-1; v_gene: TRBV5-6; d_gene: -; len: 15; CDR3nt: TGTGCCAGCAGCTTGGTTGGGGGCATGAACACTGAAGCTTTCTTT; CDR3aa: CASSLVGGMNTEAFF
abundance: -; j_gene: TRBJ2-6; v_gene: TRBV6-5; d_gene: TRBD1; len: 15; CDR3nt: TGTGCCAGCATCCAAACAGGGGATGGGGCCAACGTCCTGACTTTC; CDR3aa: CASIQTGDGANVLTF
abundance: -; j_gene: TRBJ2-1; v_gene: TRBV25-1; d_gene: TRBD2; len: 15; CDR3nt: TGTGCCAGCACTACGGCGGGGGGACCCTACAATGAGCAGTTCTTC; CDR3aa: CASTTAGGPYNEQFF
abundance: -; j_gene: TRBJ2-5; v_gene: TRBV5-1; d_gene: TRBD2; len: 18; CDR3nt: TGCGCCAGCAGCTGGGGGACTAGCGGGAGATCCTCAAAAGAGACCCAGTACTTC; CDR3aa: CASSWGTSGRSSKETQYF
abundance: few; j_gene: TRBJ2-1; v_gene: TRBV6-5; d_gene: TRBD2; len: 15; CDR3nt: TGTGCCAGCAGTTACTCGCGGGGGGACACCTATGAGCAGTTCTTC; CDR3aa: CASSYSRGDTYEQFF
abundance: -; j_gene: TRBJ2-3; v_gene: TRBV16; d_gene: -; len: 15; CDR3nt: TGTGCCAGCAGCCAATCCGGGGGAAACACAGATACGCAGTATTTT; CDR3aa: CASSQSGGNTDTQYF
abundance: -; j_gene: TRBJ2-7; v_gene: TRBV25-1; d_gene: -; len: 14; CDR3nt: TGTGCCAGCAGTGATTGGGCAGACGACTACGAGCAGTACTTC; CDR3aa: CASSDWADDYEQYF
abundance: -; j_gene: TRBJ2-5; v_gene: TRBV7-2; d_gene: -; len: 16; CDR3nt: TGTGCCAGCAGCCACGGGACAACAAGTCGAGTAGAGACCCAGTACTTC; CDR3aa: CASSHGTTSRVETQYF
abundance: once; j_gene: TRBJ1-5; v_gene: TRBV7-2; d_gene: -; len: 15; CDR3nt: TGTGCCAGCAGCTTAGAGTCAGGGGAGAATCAGCCCCAGCATTTT; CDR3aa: CASSLESGENQPQHF
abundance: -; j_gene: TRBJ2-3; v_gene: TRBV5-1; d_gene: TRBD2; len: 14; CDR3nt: TGCGCCAGCAGCCAGACTAGCGGCACAGATACGCAGTATTTT; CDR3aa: CASSQTSGTDTQYF
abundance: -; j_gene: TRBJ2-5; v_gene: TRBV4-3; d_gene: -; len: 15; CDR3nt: TGCGCCAGCAGCCAACATGGAGGGACCCAAGAGACCCAGTACTTC; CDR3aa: CASSQHGGTQETQYF
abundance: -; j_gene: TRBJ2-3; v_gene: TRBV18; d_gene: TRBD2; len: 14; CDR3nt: TGTGCCAGCTCGCCTAGGGGACTAGCAGATACGCAGTATTTT; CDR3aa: CASSPRGLADTQYF
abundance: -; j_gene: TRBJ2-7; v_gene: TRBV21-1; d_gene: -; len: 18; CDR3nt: TGTGCCAGCAGCTCCGACGGTCCCCCAGCAGGGTGCCCCTACGAGCAGTACTTC; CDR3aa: CASSSDGPPAGCPYEQYF
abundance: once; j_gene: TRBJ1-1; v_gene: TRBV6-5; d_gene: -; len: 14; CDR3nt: TGTGCCAGCAGTTACTCAGGGGGAGATACTGAAGCTTTCTTT; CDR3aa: CASSYSGGDTEAFF
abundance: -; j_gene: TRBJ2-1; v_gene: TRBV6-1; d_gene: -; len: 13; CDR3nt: TGTGCCAGCACCTATCGACAGAACAATGAGCAGTTCTTC; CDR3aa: CASTYRQNNEQFF
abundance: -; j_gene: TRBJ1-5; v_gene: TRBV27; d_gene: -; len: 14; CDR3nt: TGTGCCAGCAGTCCCCATGTACTCCGTCAGCCCCAGCATTTT; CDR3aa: CASSPHVLRQPQHF
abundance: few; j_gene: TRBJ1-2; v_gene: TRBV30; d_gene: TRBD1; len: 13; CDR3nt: TGTGCCTGCGCCCCAGGGGGCGCCGATGGCTACACCTTC; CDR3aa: CACAPGGADGYTF
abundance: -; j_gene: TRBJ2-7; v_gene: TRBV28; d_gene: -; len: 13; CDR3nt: TGTGCCAGCAGCAACAGGCTCGCCTACGAGCAGTACTTC; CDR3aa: CASSNRLAYEQYF
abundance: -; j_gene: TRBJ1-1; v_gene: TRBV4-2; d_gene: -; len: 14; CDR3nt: TGTGCCAGCAGCCAGGGGAGGAGTGGCCCTGAAGCTTTCTTT; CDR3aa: CASSQGRSGPEAFF
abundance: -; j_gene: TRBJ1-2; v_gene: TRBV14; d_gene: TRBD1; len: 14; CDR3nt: TGTGCCAGCAGCCCGAAGACAGGGCGCTATGGCTACACCTTC; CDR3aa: CASSPKTGRYGYTF